These T cell receptor beta chains were read from a single sample in a study of vaccination and CD4 T cells after COVID-19. Their antigens remain unidentified. One entry per CDR3 protein results from TCRdb running MiXCR on the PCR reads. The sample carries under 20,000 distinct CDR3 sequences, 35% to 55% recorded once. Sequences were derived from CD4+ T cells from blood, cultured in vitro, sampled after SARS-CoV-2 vaccination. The source is a human donor who had recovered from COVID-19. Each CDR3 is given without its conserved first and last residue. Each record gives: clone size, V gene, J gene, CDR3 protein. Some rows mark clone size as missing; the rest say once, few, many or name a class of expanded clone.

size: -
V: TRBV20-1
J: TRBJ1-1
CDR3: SASPLLFRGRGSNTEAF

size: few
V: TRBV7-2
J: TRBJ1-1
CDR3: ASSFGDRVVRYTEAF

size: -
V: TRBV6-2/TRBV6-3
J: TRBJ1-1
CDR3: ASTPGAGGWDTEAF

size: -
V: TRBV11-2
J: TRBJ1-2
CDR3: ASSPGGLVGYT

size: -
V: TRBV27
J: TRBJ1-2
CDR3: ASSPFRGVTANYGYT

size: -
V: TRBV19
J: TRBJ1-6
CDR3: ASSIGGNNSPLH

size: few
V: TRBV28
J: TRBJ2-2
CDR3: ASRRTRGAGTGELF

size: -
V: TRBV7-9
J: TRBJ2-5
CDR3: ASSFRANQETQY

size: few
V: TRBV12-3/TRBV12-4
J: TRBJ2-5
CDR3: ASSLRVSSQETQY

size: once
V: TRBV28
J: TRBJ2-3
CDR3: ASSGTQGALFTDTQY

size: -
V: TRBV20-1
J: TRBJ2-3
CDR3: SAPGSLHSTDTQY

size: few
V: TRBV28
J: TRBJ1-1
CDR3: ASSLIQGAKTEAF

size: few
V: TRBV19
J: TRBJ1-2
CDR3: ASIDTHPSRDGYT

size: -
V: TRBV11-3
J: TRBJ2-7
CDR3: ASSLVSRHEQY

size: few
V: TRBV20-1
J: TRBJ1-1
CDR3: SASGGVNTEAF

size: few
V: TRBV25-1
J: TRBJ2-3
CDR3: ASSGRGGIPDTQY

size: -
V: TRBV20-1
J: TRBJ2-3
CDR3: SASTAVDSGVTDTQY

size: -
V: TRBV20-1
J: TRBJ2-3
CDR3: SASGQGTDTQY

size: -
V: TRBV5-4
J: TRBJ1-2
CDR3: ASSPTLGQSYGYT

size: -
V: TRBV20-1
J: TRBJ2-5
CDR3: SARNRAEEETQY

size: -
V: TRBV6-1
J: TRBJ1-2
CDR3: ASSRQAANYGYT

size: -
V: TRBV7-3
J: TRBJ2-2
CDR3: ASSQGLAGGTGELF

size: few
V: TRBV7-2
J: TRBJ2-2
CDR3: ASSQRGGRTGELF

size: -
V: TRBV11-3
J: TRBJ1-2
CDR3: ASSPRGGDGYT

size: -
V: TRBV6-1
J: TRBJ1-5
CDR3: ASSEGAGGFGNQPQH

size: few
V: TRBV5-1
J: TRBJ1-1
CDR3: ASSLGRSVEAF

size: -
V: TRBV12-3/TRBV12-4
J: TRBJ1-6
CDR3: ASASKTGVNSPLH

size: once
V: TRBV6-1
J: TRBJ2-2
CDR3: ASSTDNRNTGELF

size: once
V: TRBV7-2
J: TRBJ2-7
CDR3: ASSLGGGSSYEQY

size: -
V: TRBV11-2
J: TRBJ1-1
CDR3: ASSRPGTGSNTEAF

size: -
V: TRBV4-3
J: TRBJ2-2
CDR3: ASSRGRNSGELF

size: -
V: TRBV27
J: TRBJ2-1
CDR3: ASSLGGGISNNEQF

size: -
V: TRBV9
J: TRBJ2-7
CDR3: ASSVGGTTYEQY

size: few
V: TRBV7-2
J: TRBJ2-3
CDR3: ASSRTSGTADTQY

size: -
V: TRBV7-2
J: TRBJ2-1
CDR3: ASSPTTGGEQF

size: -
V: TRBV20-1
J: TRBJ2-5
CDR3: SARDFSVPAGGPRETQY

size: few
V: TRBV7-9
J: TRBJ1-2
CDR3: ASSLSQGDGYT

size: -
V: TRBV24-1
J: TRBJ2-1
CDR3: ATSDRKGQGQYNEQF

size: few
V: TRBV20-1
J: TRBJ2-7
CDR3: SARDPGGVYEQY

size: -
V: TRBV27
J: TRBJ2-7
CDR3: ASSTLGTLGSYEQY

size: -
V: TRBV2
J: TRBJ2-2
CDR3: ASRGVIGIGELF

size: once
V: TRBV6-7
J: TRBJ1-5
CDR3: ASTQPGRCNQPQH

size: -
V: TRBV5-4
J: TRBJ2-3
CDR3: ASSFRTGTDTQY

size: -
V: TRBV18
J: TRBJ2-3
CDR3: ASSPLPLAALDTQY

size: -
V: TRBV11-3
J: TRBJ2-7
CDR3: ASSLRRGGEQY

size: -
V: TRBV10-3
J: TRBJ1-2
CDR3: AISEQGALGYGYT

size: -
V: TRBV30
J: TRBJ1-1
CDR3: AWGGQGHLNTEAF